This paragraph reports one T cell receptor (beta chain). The antigen remains unidentified. Profiling relied on immunoSEQ multiplex PCR, and the TCRdb table lists in-frame clones only, not all of them. The sample includes about 2.1 million clones, around 93% of them seen just once. It was CD45RO-negative cells, positively selected for CCR7, that made up naive CD8 cells, with terminally differentiated effector memory CD45RA+ cells excluded. The sample is drawn from a study of shared clonotypes between healthy human individuals. Turning to the study itself: Researchers assigned three CD4 naive, three CD4 memory, two CD8 naive and one CD8 memory plate to each donor.

CDR3 length: 12 amino acids. General study points: Naive subsets, compared against memory subsets, generally had larger estimated richness values.

The source is a man younger than 35 in good health. Some clones in this sample may be carry-over from other donors' samples. The sequencing input was naive CD8+ T cells from PBMCs. The rearrangement uses TRBV21-1 and TRBJ1-5; the table's D gene call, TRBD1, was not cross checked with the DNA. TRBV21-1 is assigned pseudogene status. CDR3: CASGTANQPQHF. The CDR3 nucleotides read TGTGCCAGCGGGACAGCTAATCAGCCCCAGCATTTT.